This paragraph reports one T cell receptor beta chain. The data are from a study of PD-1 blockade in classical Hodgkin lymphoma. Each of the patients experienced relapse following autologous stem cell transplantation, and their brentuximab vedotin exposure differed. Assay: immunoSEQ multiplex PCR; the TCRdb copy retains only in-frame clones and omits some. The sample carries some 58,000 clones, around 89% recorded once. This CDR3 spans 17 amino acids. V was clipped by 1 base and J by 6 bases, with 19 bases between them. Germline CDR1 reads LGHNA; CDR2 reads YNFKEQ. The receptor was isolated from a human donor with classical Hodgkin lymphoma. Source: peripheral blood mononuclear cells (PBMCs), taken before the second cycle of nivolumab. This sequence joins TRBV4-2 and TRBJ2-1; D possibly matches TRBD1 or TRBD2 (6 bases each). The chain's CDR3 is CASSQVLGGYDSNEQFF. CDR3 DNA: TGTGCCAGCAGCCAAGTGTTGGGGGGCTATGATTCCAATGAGCAGTTCTTC.